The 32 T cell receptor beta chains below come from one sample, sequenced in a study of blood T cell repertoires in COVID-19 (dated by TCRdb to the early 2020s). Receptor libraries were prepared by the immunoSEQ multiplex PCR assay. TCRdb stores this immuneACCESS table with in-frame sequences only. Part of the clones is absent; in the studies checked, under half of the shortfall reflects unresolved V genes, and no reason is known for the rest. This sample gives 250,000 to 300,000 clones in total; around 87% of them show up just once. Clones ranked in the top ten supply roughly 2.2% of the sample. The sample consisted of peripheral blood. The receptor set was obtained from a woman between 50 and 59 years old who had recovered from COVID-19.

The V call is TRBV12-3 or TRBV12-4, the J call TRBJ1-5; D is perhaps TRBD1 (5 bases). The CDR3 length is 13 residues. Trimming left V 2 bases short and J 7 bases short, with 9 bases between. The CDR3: CASSLRGTQPQHF. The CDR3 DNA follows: TGTGCCAGCAGTTTAAGGGGAACCCAGCCCCAGCATTTT.

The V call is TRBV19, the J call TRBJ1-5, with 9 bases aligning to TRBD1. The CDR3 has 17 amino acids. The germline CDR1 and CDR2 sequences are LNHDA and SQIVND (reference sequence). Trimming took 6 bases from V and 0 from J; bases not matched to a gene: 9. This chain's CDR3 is CASRAGTGLFSNQPQHF. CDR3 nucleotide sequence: TGTGCCAGTAGAGCCGGGACAGGGCTTTTTAGCAATCAGCCCCAGCATTTT.

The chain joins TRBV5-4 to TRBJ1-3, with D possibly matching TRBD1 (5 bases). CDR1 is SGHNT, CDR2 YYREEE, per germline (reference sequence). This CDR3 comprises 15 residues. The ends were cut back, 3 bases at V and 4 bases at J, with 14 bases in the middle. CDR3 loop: CASSSAGRGGNTIYF. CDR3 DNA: TGTGCCAGCAGCTCGGCGGGGCGAGGAGGAAACACCATATATTTT.

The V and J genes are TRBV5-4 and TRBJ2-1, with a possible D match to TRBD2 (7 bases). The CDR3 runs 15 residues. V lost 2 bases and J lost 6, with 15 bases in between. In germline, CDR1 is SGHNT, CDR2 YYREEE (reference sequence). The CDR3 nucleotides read TGTGCCAGCAGCTTCGGGGGGCGAGGAGGCAATGAGCAGTTCTTC. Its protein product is CASSFGGRGGNEQFF.

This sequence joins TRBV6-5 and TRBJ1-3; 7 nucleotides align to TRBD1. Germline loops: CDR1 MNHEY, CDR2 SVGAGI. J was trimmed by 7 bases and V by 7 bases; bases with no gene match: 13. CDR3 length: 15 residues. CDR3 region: CASTSDRVIWNTIYF. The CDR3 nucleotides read TGTGCCAGCACCTCTGACAGGGTGATCTGGAACACCATATATTTT.

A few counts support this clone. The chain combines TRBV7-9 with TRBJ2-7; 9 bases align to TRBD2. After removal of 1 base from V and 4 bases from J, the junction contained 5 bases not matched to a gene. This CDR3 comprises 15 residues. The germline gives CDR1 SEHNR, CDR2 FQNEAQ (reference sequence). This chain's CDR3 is CASSLVSGLAYEQYF. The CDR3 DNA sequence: TGTGCCAGCAGCTTAGTATCGGGACTAGCATACGAGCAGTACTTC.

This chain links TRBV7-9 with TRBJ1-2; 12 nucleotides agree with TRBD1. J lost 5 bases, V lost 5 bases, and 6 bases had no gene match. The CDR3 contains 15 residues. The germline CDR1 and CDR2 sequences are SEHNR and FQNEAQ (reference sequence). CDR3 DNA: TGTGCCAGCAGCGGCGGGACAGGGGGCGTGTATGGCTACACCTTC. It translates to CASSGGTGGVYGYTF.

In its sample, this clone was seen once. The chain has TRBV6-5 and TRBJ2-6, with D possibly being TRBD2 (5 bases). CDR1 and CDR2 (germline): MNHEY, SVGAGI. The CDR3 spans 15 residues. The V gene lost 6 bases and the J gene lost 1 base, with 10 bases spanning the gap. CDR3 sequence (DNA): TGTGCCAGCAGGGTTGGAGGATCTGGGGCCAACGTCCTGACTTTC. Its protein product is CASRVGGSGANVLTF.

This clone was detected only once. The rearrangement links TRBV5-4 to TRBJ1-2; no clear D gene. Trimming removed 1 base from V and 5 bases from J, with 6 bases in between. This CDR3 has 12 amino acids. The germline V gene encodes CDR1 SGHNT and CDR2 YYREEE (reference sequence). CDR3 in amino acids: CASSLPQYGYTF. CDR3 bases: TGTGCCAGCAGCTTGCCACAGTATGGCTACACCTTC.

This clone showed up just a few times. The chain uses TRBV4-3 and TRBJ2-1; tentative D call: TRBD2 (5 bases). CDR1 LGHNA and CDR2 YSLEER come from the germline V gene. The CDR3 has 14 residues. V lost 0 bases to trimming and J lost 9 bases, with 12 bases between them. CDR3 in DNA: TGCGCCAGCAGCCAAGAACTAGTTGGCGGTGAGCAGTTCTTC. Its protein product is CASSQELVGGEQFF.

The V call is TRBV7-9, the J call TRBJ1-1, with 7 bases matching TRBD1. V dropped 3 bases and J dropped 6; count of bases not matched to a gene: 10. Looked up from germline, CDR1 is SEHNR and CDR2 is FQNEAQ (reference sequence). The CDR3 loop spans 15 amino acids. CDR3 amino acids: CASSFPHTGDPEAFF. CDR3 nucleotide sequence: TGTGCCAGCAGCTTCCCCCACACAGGGGATCCTGAAGCTTTCTTT.

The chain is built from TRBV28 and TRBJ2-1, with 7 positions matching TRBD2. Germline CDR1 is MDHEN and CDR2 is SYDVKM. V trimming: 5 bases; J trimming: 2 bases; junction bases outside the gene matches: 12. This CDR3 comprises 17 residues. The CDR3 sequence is CASSPIKGGRTYNEQFF. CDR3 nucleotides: TGTGCCAGCAGTCCAATAAAGGGAGGGAGAACCTACAATGAGCAGTTCTTC.

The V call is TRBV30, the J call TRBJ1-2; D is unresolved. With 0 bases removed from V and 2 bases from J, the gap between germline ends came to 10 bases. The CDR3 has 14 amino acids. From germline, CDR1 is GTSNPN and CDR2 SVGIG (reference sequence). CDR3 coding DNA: TGTGCCTGGAGTGTAGCTTCTCGGAACTATGGCTACACCTTC. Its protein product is CAWSVASRNYGYTF.

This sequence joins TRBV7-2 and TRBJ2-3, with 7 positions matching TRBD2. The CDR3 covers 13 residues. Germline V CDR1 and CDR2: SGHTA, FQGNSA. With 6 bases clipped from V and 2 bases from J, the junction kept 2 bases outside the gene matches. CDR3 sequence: CASRRLATDTQYF. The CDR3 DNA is TGTGCCAGCAGGCGACTAGCCACAGATACGCAGTATTTT. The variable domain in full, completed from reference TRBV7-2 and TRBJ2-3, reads GAGVSQSPSNKVTEKGKDVELRCDPISGHTALYWYRQSLGQGLEFLIYFQGNSAPDKSGLPSDRFSAERTGGSVSTLTIQRTQQEDSAVYLCASRRLATDTQYFGPGTRLTVL.

CDR3 in amino acids: CASSHELAGLWGYTF. The CDR3 DNA reads as TGTGCCAGCAGCCACGAATTGGCAGGCCTATGGGGCTACACCTTC. This rearrangement joins TRBV7-9 to TRBJ1-2, with D uncertain. Per germline, CDR1 SEHNR and CDR2 FQNEAQ (reference sequence). This CDR3 has 15 amino acids. Trimming pared 5 bases from V and 8 bases from J, leaving 21 bases between.

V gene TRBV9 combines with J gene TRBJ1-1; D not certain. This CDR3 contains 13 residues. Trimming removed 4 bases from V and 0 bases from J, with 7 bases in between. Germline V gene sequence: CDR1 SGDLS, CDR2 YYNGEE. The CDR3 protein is CASSFNMNTEAFF. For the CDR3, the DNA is TGTGCCAGCAGCTTCAACATGAACACTGAAGCTTTCTTT. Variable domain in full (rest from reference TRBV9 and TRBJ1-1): DSGVTQTPKHLITATGQRVTLRCSPRSGDLSVYWYQQSLDQGLQFLIQYYNGEERAKGNILERFSAQQFPDLHSELNLSSLELGDSALYFCASSFNMNTEAFFGQGTRLTVV.

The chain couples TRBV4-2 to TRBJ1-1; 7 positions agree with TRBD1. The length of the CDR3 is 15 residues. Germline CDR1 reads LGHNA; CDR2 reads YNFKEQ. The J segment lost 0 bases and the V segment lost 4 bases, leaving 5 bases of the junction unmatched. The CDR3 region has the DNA TGTGCCAGCAGCCGTGCGGACAGGATGAACACTGAAGCTTTCTTT. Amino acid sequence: CASSRADRMNTEAFF.

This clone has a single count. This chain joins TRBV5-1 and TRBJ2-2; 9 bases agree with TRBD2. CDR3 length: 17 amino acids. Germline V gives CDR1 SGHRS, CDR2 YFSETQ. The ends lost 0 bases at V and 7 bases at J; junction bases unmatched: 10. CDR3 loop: CASSLAAGGLGIGELFF. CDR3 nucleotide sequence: TGCGCCAGCAGCTTGGCGGCGGGAGGGCTCGGTATCGGGGAGCTGTTTTTT. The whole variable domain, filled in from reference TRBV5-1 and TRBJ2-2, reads KAGVTQTPRYLIKTRGQQVTLSCSPISGHRSVSWYQQTPGQGLQFLFEYFSETQRNKGNFPGRFSGRQFSNSRSEMNVSTLELGDSALYLCASSLAAGGLGIGELFFGEGSRLTVL.

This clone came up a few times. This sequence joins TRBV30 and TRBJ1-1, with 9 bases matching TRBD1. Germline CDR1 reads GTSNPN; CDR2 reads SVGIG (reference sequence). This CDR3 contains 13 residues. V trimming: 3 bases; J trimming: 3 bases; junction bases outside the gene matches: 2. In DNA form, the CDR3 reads TGTGCCTGGAGCCGGGACAGGGACACTGAAGCTTTCTTT. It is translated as CAWSRDRDTEAFF.

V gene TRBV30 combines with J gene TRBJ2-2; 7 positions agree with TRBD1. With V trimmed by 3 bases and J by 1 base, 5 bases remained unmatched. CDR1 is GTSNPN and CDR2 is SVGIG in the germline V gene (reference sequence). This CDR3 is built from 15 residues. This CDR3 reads CAWRAGTENTGELFF. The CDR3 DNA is TGTGCCTGGAGAGCCGGGACAGAGAACACCGGGGAGCTGTTTTTT.

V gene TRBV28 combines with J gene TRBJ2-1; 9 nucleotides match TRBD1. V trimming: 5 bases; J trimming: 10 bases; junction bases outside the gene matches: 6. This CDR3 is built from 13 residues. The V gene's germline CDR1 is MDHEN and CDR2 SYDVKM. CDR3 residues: CASSPGQGLEQFF. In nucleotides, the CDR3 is TGTGCCAGCAGTCCGGGACAGGGATTAGAGCAGTTCTTC.

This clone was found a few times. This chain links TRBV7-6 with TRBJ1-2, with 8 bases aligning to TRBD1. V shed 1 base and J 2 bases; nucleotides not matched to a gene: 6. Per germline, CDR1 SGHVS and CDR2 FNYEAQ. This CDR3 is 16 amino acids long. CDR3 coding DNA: TGTGCCAGCAGCTTAGGTCCAGGGGGCTTGAACTATGGCTACACCTTC. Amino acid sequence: CASSLGPGGLNYGYTF.

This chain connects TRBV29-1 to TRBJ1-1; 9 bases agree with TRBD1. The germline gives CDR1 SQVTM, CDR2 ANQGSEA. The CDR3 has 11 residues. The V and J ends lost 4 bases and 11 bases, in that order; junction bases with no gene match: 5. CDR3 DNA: TGCAGCGTTGGGCTACAGGGGGCGGCTTTCTTT. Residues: CSVGLQGAAFF.

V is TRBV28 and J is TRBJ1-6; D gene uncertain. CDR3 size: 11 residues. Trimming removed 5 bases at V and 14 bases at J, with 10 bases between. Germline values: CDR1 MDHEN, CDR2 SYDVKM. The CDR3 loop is CASSQLVSLHF. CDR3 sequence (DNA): TGTGCCAGCAGTCAACTAGTATCCCTCCACTTT.

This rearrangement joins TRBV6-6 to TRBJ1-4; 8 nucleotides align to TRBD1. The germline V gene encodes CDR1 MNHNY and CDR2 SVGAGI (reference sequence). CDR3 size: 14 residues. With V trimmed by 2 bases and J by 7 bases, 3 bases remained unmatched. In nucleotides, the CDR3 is TGTGCCAGCAGTTACCAGGGGGCCAGTGAAAAACTGTTTTTT. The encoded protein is CASSYQGASEKLFF.

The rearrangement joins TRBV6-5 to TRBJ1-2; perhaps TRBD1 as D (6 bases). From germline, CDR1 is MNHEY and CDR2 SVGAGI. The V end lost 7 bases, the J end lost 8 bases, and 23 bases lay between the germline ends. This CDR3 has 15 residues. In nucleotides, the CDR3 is TGTGCCAGCACCCCTAACAGGGTGGTGTTGGGGGGCTACACCTTC. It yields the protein CASTPNRVVLGGYTF.

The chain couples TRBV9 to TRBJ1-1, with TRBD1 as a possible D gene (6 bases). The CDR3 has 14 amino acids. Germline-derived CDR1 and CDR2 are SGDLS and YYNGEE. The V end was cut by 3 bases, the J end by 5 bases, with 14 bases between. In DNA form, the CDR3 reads TGTGCCAGCAGCGCGGGGGGCAGTATTACTGAAGCTTTCTTT. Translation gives CASSAGGSITEAFF.

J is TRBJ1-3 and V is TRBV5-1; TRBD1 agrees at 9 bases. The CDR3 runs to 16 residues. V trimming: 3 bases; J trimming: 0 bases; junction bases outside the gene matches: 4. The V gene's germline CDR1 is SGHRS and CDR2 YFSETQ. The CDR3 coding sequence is TGCGCCAGCAGCTGGACAGGGGTGAGCTCTGGAAACACCATATATTTT. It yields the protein CASSWTGVSSGNTIYF.

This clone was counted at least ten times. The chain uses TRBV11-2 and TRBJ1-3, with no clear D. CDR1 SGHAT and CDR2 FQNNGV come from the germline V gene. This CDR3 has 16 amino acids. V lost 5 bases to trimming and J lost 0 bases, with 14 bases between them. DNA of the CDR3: TGTGCCAGCAGCCGTGGAGGAGGGCCCTCTGGAAACACCATATATTTT. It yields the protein CASSRGGGPSGNTIYF.

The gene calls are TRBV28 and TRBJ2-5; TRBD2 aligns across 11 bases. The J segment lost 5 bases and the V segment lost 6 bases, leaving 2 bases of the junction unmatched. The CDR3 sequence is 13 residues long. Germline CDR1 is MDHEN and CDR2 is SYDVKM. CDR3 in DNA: TGTGCCAGCAGGACTAGCGGGACGGAGACCCAGTACTTC. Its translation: CASRTSGTETQYF.

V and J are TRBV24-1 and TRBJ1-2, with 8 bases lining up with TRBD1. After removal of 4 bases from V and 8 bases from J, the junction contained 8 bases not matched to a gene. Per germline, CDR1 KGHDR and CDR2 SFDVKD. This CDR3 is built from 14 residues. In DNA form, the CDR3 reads TGTGCCACCAGTGACTCTGACAGGGGAGACGGCTACACCTTC. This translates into CATSDSDRGDGYTF.

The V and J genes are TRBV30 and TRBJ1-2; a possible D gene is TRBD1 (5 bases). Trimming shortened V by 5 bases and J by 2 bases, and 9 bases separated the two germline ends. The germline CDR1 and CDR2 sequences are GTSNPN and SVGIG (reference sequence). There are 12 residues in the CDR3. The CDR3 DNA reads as TGTGCCTGGGGGACGGGAAACTATGGCTACACCTTC. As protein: CAWGTGNYGYTF.